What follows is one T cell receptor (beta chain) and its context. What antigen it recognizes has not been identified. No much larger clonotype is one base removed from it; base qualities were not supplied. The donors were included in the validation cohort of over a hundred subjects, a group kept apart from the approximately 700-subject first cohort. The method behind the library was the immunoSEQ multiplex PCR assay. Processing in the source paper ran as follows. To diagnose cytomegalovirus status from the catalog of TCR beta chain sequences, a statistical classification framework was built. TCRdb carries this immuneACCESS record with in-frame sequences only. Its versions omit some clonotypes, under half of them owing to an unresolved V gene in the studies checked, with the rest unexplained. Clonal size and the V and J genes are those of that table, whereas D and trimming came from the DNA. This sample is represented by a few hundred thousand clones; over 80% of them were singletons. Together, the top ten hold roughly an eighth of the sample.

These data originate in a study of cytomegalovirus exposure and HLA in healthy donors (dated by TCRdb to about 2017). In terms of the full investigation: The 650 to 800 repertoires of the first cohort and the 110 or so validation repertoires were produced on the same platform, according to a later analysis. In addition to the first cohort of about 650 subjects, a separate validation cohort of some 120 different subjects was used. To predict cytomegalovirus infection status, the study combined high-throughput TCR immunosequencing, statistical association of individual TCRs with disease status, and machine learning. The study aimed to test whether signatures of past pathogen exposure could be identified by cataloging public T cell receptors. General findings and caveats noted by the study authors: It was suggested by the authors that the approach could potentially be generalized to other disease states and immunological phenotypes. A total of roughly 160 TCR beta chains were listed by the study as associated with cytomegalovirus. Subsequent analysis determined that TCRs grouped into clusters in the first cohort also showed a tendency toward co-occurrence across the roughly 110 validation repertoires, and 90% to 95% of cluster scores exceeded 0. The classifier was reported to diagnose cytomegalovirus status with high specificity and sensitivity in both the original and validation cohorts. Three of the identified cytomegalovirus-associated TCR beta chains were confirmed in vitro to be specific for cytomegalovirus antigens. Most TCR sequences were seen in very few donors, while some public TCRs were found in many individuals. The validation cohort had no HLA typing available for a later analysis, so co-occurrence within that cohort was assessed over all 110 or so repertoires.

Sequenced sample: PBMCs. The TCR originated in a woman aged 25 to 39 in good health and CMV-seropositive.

The base sequence is TGTGCCAGCAGCTTGGGGGAAGGCCACACTGAAGCTTTCTTT. Its translation reads: CASSLGEGHTEAFF. In this chain, TRBV5-8 is recombined with TRBJ1-1, with the D gene uncertain. V sheds 0 bases and J sheds 3 bases, leaving 9 bases between their ends. CDR1 SGHTS and CDR2 YDEGEE were looked up in the germline V gene. Inclusive of the bounding cysteine and phenylalanine, the CDR3 is 14 residues long. Of all the DNA, just the CDR3 is kept, 42 bases in frame from base 1.